This TCR beta chain stems from a study of control samples from healthy donors and cancer patients (dated by TCRdb to about 2020). As regards this clone: The specificity of this receptor is unknown. Base qualities are not recorded, but no much larger clone differs from it by a single base.

Libraries were prepared through the immunoSEQ multiplex PCR assay. In its TCRdb copy, this immuneACCESS table keeps in-frame sequences only and misses some clones. Where compared with another copy, unresolved V genes explain less than half of these, and the others have no known cause. For this sample there are more than 95,000 clones; more than 70% appear just once. Together, the top ten hold about 2.1% of the sample. The CDR3 starts with the cysteine, ends with the phenylalanine, and has 15 residues. Just CDR3 DNA is preserved here, 45 bases in frame from base 1. Deletion took 3 bases off V and 6 bases off J, with a span of 15 bases between the germline ends. In the germline V gene, CDR1 corresponds to WSHSY and CDR2 to SAAADI.

Input material: blood. The sequence derives from a woman in her 70s in good health. The chain was built from TRBV10-2 and TRBJ1-5, with the D gene uncertain. In nucleotide form, the sequence is TGCGCCAGCAGTGAAGGACCTACGGTCGGTCAGCCCCAGCATTTT. Its translation reads: CASSEGPTVGQPQHF.